This T cell receptor (beta chain) was recorded in a study of blood T cell repertoires in COVID-19. Germline assignment: CDR1 SGHNT and CDR2 YYREEE (reference sequence). Trimming cost V 4 bases and J 2 bases; bases outside gene matches: 2. The CDR3 is 14 amino acids. Assay: immunoSEQ multiplex PCR; the TCRdb copy retains only in-frame clones and omits some. The data hold 20,000 to 30,000 clones, with roughly 89% observed a single time. This sequence was found in a man aged 65 to 85 with COVID-19, enrolled during active disease. The V gene is TRBV5-4, the J gene TRBJ1-2, with 10 nucleotides matching TRBD1. Sequenced sample: peripheral blood. In DNA form, the CDR3 reads TGTGCCAGCAGCGGGGGACAGGGGAACTATGGCTACACCTTC. Amino acid sequence: CASSGGQGNYGYTF.